This TCR beta chain was retrieved from a study of tumor-infiltrating lymphocytes in primary liver carcinoma. At the level of the study: Sample counts of productive TCRbeta reads spanned roughly 3.65 to 8 million; these counts were similar across tissue types.

The study's findings and limits: With p = 0.039, the top-250-clone fraction in tumors significantly exceeded that in blood. Pairs comparing tumor with adjacent tissue or blood overlapped less than pairs drawn from tumor regions.

Starting from roughly 540 ng of total RNA, TCR beta cDNA was produced with a primer in the constant region. Three rounds of nested multiplex PCR with slightly modified ARM-PCR produced TCR beta libraries. It was with TRBV1-TRBV30 forward primers and a C-beta reverse primer that the first two PCR rounds were run, at around 11 cycles each. TCRdb reprocessed the multiplex PCR reads via MiXCR and lists one record per CDR3 protein. The repertoire holds 70,000 to 95,000 distinct CDR3 sequences, with almost 70% as singletons. Germline CDR1 and CDR2: MNHEY and SMNVEV (reference sequence). Trimming took off 2 bases at V and 0 bases at J, with 5 bases between the two ends. CDR3 length: 14 amino acids. This clonotype was seen a few times. Antigen specificity is unknown. Extraction of RNA together with DNA used about 18-31 mg of unsorted bulk tissue. Treatment of the patients' primary liver carcinoma consisted of surgical resection.

This clonotype originated in a man aged 40-55 years with primary liver carcinoma and hepatitis B virus infection. The chain combines TRBV27 with TRBJ1-3; D uncertain. Sequenced sample: liver tumor tissue from sampling region 4. Subset meaning: tumor region T4, right-lateral pole. This CDR3 is CASSLSYSGNTIYF. The DNA of the CDR3 is TGTGCCAGCAGTTTAAGTTACTCTGGAAACACCATATATTTT.